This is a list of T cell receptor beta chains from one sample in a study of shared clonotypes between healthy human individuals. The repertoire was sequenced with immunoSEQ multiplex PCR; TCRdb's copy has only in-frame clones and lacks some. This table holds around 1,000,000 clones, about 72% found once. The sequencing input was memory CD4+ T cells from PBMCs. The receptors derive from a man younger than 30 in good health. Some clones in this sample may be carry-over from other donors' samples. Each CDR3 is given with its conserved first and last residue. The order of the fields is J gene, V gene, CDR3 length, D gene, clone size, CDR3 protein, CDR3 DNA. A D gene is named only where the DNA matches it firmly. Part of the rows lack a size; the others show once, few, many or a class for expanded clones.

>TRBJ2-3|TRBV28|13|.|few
CASALGVTDTQYF
TGTGCCAGCGCTTTAGGGGTAACAGATACGCAGTATTTT
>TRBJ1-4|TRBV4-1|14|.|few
CASSPSEINEKLFF
TGCGCCAGCAGCCCTAGTGAGATTAATGAAAAACTGTTTTTT
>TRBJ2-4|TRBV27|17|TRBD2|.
CASSLQSGGRSKNIQYF
TGTGCCAGCAGTCTACAAAGCGGGGGGAGGTCCAAAAACATTCAGTACTTC
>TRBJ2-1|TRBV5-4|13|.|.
CASNLDSSAEQFF
TGTGCCAGCAACCTGGACAGTTCGGCTGAGCAGTTCTTC
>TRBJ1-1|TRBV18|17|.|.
CASSPSLVGPGNTEAFF
TGTGCCAGCTCACCATCATTAGTAGGGCCGGGCAACACTGAAGCTTTCTTT
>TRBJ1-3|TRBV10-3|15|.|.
CAISRDGNSGNTIYF
TGTGCCATCAGTCGAGACGGCAACTCTGGAAACACCATATATTTT
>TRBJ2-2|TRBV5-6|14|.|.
CASRWGANTGELFF
TGTGCCAGCCGATGGGGCGCGAACACCGGGGAGCTGTTTTTT
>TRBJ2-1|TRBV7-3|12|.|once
CASSPGGNEQFF
TGTGCCAGCAGCCCCGGAGGAAATGAGCAGTTCTTC
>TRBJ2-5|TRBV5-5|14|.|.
CASTRTGSVETQYF
TGTGCCAGCACCAGGACGGGGTCAGTTGAGACCCAGTACTTC
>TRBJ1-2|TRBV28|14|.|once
CASSSPPGYYGYTF
TGTGCCAGCAGTTCCCCCCCGGGGTACTATGGCTACACCTTC
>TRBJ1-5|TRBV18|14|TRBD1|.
CASSPLTGDQPQHF
TGTGCCAGCTCACCATTGACAGGGGATCAGCCCCAGCATTTT
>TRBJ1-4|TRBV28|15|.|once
CASSARITTNEKLFF
TGTGCCAGCAGTGCCCGGATCACAACTAATGAAAAACTGTTTTTT